This T cell receptor (beta chain) was sequenced during a study of blood T cell repertoires in COVID-19. Participants were aged about 18 to 90 years, lived in about two dozen US areas, and enrolled virtually. Sequenced by immunoSEQ multiplex PCR; TCRdb stores in-frame clones only, minus some. Of a few hundred thousand clones listed, 80% to 90% were seen once; the top ten hold under 2.5%. Trimming removed 0 bases from V and 3 bases from J; junction bases left unmatched: 2. CDR1 and CDR2 from the germline V gene are SGHTA and FQGNSA. This CDR3 contains 15 residues. This clonotype originated in a woman in her forties or fifties who had recovered from COVID-19. The specimen sequenced was PBMCs or T cells enriched from blood (not recorded which). J is TRBJ2-7 and V is TRBV7-2; 10 bases agree with TRBD2. The CDR3 DNA follows: TGTGCCAGCAGCTTAGCCGGACTAGCGGACTACGAGCAGTACTTC. This codes for CASSLAGLADYEQYF.